These 28 T cell receptor beta chains were sequenced from one sample in a study of shared clonotypes between healthy human individuals (TCRdb year 2020). CD8 naive samples were CD45RO-negative cells positively selected for CCR7, giving a CD45RA+CCR7+ population that excluded TemRA cells. Receptor libraries were prepared by the immunoSEQ multiplex PCR assay. What TCRdb holds here is the immuneACCESS table cut down to in-frame rearrangements. Part of the clones is not present; checked against another copy, under half of the missing clones reflect an unresolved V gene, and the others are unexplained. This sample lists around 1.9 million clones; around 93% were detected once. The ten top clones hold about 1.6% of the sample. The specimen sequenced was naive CD8+ T cells from PBMCs. Taken with the paper, the label for cell subset or site translates to: CD45RA+CCR7+. These receptors were collected from a young man in good health. Some clones in this sample may be carry-over from other donors' samples.

The chain combines TRBV7-8 with TRBJ2-7, with 8 bases matching TRBD2. This CDR3 contains 15 residues. V dropped 2 bases and J dropped 2; count of bases not matched to a gene: 5. Germline values: CDR1 SGHVS, CDR2 FQNEAQ. CDR3 sequence reads: CASSLLPGRAYEQYF. The CDR3 DNA is TGTGCCAGCAGCTTACTGCCCGGGAGGGCCTACGAGCAGTACTTC.

Worth noting for this clone: Other nucleotide sequences in the sample specify the same CDR3. The chain couples TRBV9 to TRBJ1-5, with 8 bases lining up with TRBD1. This CDR3 spans 15 amino acids. V dropped 4 bases and J dropped 1; count of bases not matched to a gene: 4. The germline V gene encodes CDR1 SGDLS and CDR2 YYNGEE. The CDR3 sequence: CASSRQGKSNQPQHF. CDR3 DNA sequence: TGTGCCAGCAGCCGACAGGGGAAGAGCAATCAGCCCCAGCATTTT.

The genes are TRBV4-1 and TRBJ2-6, with D unclear. Looked up from germline, CDR1 is MGHRA and CDR2 is YSYEKL. V shed 2 bases and J shed 2 bases, with 7 bases lying between them. The CDR3 spans 15 residues. CDR3 in DNA: TGCGCCAGCAGCCAATCCGGAACTGGGGCCAACGTCCTGACTTTC. Translating it yields CASSQSGTGANVLTF.

For this clone: In the same sample, other DNA sequences code for this CDR3. This chain connects TRBV15 to TRBJ2-7, with 7 bases fitting TRBD2. Germline V gene data show CDR1 as LNHNV and CDR2 as YYDKDF (reference sequence). Unmatched junction bases numbered 2, after V lost 1 base and J lost 2 bases. The CDR3 contains 14 residues. The CDR3 sequence is CATSRGGGPYEQYF. In nucleotides, the CDR3 is TGTGCCACCAGCAGAGGGGGAGGGCCCTACGAGCAGTACTTC. The full variable domain, with the rest looked up from reference TRBV15 and TRBJ2-7, is DAMVIQNPRYQVTQFGKPVTLSCSQTLNHNVMYWYQQKSSQAPKLLFHYYDKDFNNEADTPDNFQSRRPNTSFCFLDIRSPGLGDTAMYLCATSRGGGPYEQYFGPGTRLTVT.

This chain joins TRBV28 and TRBJ1-1; no reliable D call. Trimming pared 1 base from V and 5 bases from J, leaving 8 bases between. CDR3 size: 13 residues. From germline, CDR1 is MDHEN and CDR2 SYDVKM. The CDR3 sequence is CASSLSTRTEAFF. The CDR3 coding sequence is TGTGCCAGCAGTTTATCTACCAGAACTGAAGCTTTCTTT.

This clone was seen once. The CDR3 DNA reads TGTGCCAGCAGTTTTGTTCTAGCGGGCACAGATACGCAGTATTTT. As protein: CASSFVLAGTDTQYF. This sequence joins TRBV27 and TRBJ2-3; 7 bases align to TRBD2. The CDR3 extends over 15 amino acids. V lost 3 bases and J lost 1; bases outside the gene matches: 4. Germline lookup yields CDR1 MNHEY and CDR2 SMNVEV (reference sequence).

Remarks on this clone: Other DNA sequences in this specimen translate into the identical CDR3. The gene calls are TRBV18 and TRBJ2-7, with TRBD1 matching over 10 bases. CDR1 and CDR2 from the germline V gene are KGHSH and LQKENI. There are 14 residues in the CDR3. V was pared by 3 bases and J by 2 bases, with 1 base of the junction left unmatched. The CDR3 loop is CASSPGQGTYEQYF. The DNA of the CDR3 is TGTGCCAGCTCACCGGGACAGGGGACCTACGAGCAGTACTTC.

The chain combines TRBV28 with TRBJ2-4, with D possibly being TRBD2 (6 bases). Per the germline V gene, CDR1 is MDHEN and CDR2 is SYDVKM. The V and J ends lost 4 bases and 9 bases respectively, with 13 bases between them. CDR3 length: 13 amino acids. CDR3 DNA sequence: TGTGCCAGCAGTTACCCCTCGGAGGGCATTCAGTACTTC. Translated, it gives CASSYPSEGIQYF.

The chain couples TRBV11-2 to TRBJ1-4, with a possible D match to TRBD1 (6 bases). CDR1 SGHAT and CDR2 FQNNGV come from the germline V gene. CDR3 length: 13 amino acids. Trimming removed 0 bases at V and 9 bases at J, with 8 bases between. The CDR3 DNA reads TGTGCCAGCAGCTTAGAACGGGACAAAAAACTGTTTTTT. It translates to CASSLERDKKLFF.

About this clone: Distinct nucleotide sequences in the sample also encode this CDR3. The chain has TRBV2 and TRBJ2-7; the D is unclear. Trimming removed 4 bases from V and 7 bases from J, with 5 bases in between. The CDR3 has 10 residues. Germline V gene lookup returns CDR1 SNHLY and CDR2 FYNNEI. The CDR3 nucleotides read TGTGCCAGCAGTGTGGGGGAGCAGTACTTC. This gives the protein CASSVGEQYF. The full variable domain, in which reference TRBV2 and TRBJ2-7 provide the parts outside the CDR3, is EPEVTQTPSHQVTQMGQEVILRCVPISNHLYFYWYRQILGQKVEFLVSFYNNEISEKSEIFDDQFSVERPDGSNFTLKIRSTKLEDSAMYFCASSVGEQYFGPGTRLTVT.

The CDR3 reads CASRPRGGREGYTF. Here the CDR3 DNA reads TGTGCCAGTAGACCCCGGGGGGGTAGAGAAGGCTACACCTTC. This chain joins TRBV19 and TRBJ1-2; D is possibly TRBD1 (5 bases). Germline V gene sequence: CDR1 LNHDA, CDR2 SQIVND (reference sequence). V lost 6 bases and J 8 bases, leaving 19 bases between the germline ends. CDR3 length: 14 amino acids.

The CDR3 nucleotides read TGTGCCAGCAGCTCAGGACTCTGGGAGACCCAGTACTTC. Its translation: CASSSGLWETQYF. This chain uses TRBV7-9 with TRBJ2-5; TRBD2 is a possible D gene (5 bases). The V gene's germline CDR1 is SEHNR and CDR2 FQNEAQ (reference sequence). This CDR3 has 13 residues. V lost 4 bases to trimming and J lost 5 bases, with 11 bases between them.

As regards this clone: Given a much more abundant clone one base away, this may be a read error. The chain recombines TRBV7-8 with TRBJ1-1, with D unclear. The V gene's germline CDR1 is SGHVS and CDR2 FQNEAQ. The V gene lost 1 base and the J gene lost 2 bases, with 2 bases spanning the gap. The CDR3 is made up of 12 amino acids. The CDR3 sequence is CASSLENTEAFF. The CDR3 nucleotides are TGTGCCAGCAGCTTAGAAAACACTGAAGCTTTCTTT.

This clone was detected only once. V is TRBV7-8 and J is TRBJ2-1, with 8 nucleotides matching TRBD2. Germline V lookup: CDR1 SGHVS, CDR2 FQNEAQ. The length of the CDR3 is 17 residues. The J segment lost 0 bases and the V segment lost 4 bases, leaving 8 bases of the junction unmatched. DNA of the CDR3: TGTGCCAGCAGCTCCCCTGTAGCGGGACGCTCCTACAATGAGCAGTTCTTC. It encodes CASSSPVAGRSYNEQFF.

The genes are TRBV9 and TRBJ2-7; no definite D call. Germline values: CDR1 SGDLS, CDR2 YYNGEE. The CDR3 is made up of 15 amino acids. V lost 0 bases and J 2 bases, leaving 12 bases between the germline ends. This CDR3 reads CASSVGYGQAYEQYF. CDR3 DNA: TGTGCCAGCAGCGTAGGGTATGGGCAGGCCTACGAGCAGTACTTC.

Remarks on this clone: The same CDR3 is also encoded by other DNA sequences in this sample. V is TRBV13 and J is TRBJ2-7, with 8 bases identical to TRBD2. There are 13 residues in the CDR3. CDR1 and CDR2 (germline): PRHDT, FYEKMQ (reference sequence). V dropped 5 bases and J dropped 3; count of bases not matched to a gene: 3. CDR3 residues: CASSPGTSYEQYF. The CDR3 nucleotides read TGTGCCAGCAGCCCCGGGACTAGCTACGAGCAGTACTTC.

The count of this clone is one. V is TRBV28 and J is TRBJ2-7; TRBD2 matches 7 bases. The CDR3 is 17 amino acids. CDR1 and CDR2 (germline): MDHEN, SYDVKM. Losses at the gene ends were 2 bases for V and 1 base for J; bases not matched to a gene: 11. The CDR3 here is CASSLGGVGGPSYEQYF. CDR3 nucleotide sequence: TGTGCCAGCAGTTTAGGAGGGGTGGGAGGGCCTTCCTACGAGCAGTACTTC.

V is TRBV28 and J is TRBJ2-1; D gene unclear. The CDR3 is 14 amino acids. Deletions cut 6 bases from V and 0 bases from J, with 9 bases between. The germline V gene encodes CDR1 MDHEN and CDR2 SYDVKM. CDR3 DNA: TGTGCCAGCAGACCCATGAGCTCCTACAATGAGCAGTTCTTC. Translation gives CASRPMSSYNEQFF.

The chain has TRBV7-9 and TRBJ2-5; D gene uncertain. The germline CDR1 and CDR2 sequences are SEHNR and FQNEAQ (reference sequence). V lost 4 bases to trimming and J lost 7 bases, with 7 bases between them. This CDR3 has 11 amino acids. The CDR3 reads CASSSPGTQYF. Written as DNA, the CDR3 is TGTGCCAGCAGCTCCCCGGGGACCCAGTACTTC. Full variable domain (remainder filled in from reference TRBV7-9 and TRBJ2-5): DTGVSQNPRHKITKRGQNVTFRCDPISEHNRLYWYRQTLGQGPEFLTYFQNEAQLEKSRLLSDRFSAERPKGSFSTLEIQRTEQGDSAMYLCASSSPGTQYFGPGTRLLVL.

The chain combines TRBV6-6 with TRBJ1-4, with D hard to call. The germline CDR1 and CDR2 sequences are MNHNY and SVGAGI (reference sequence). Trimming removed 2 bases from V and 0 bases from J, with 10 bases in between. The CDR3 consists of 16 residues. CDR3 in DNA: TGTGCCAGCAGTTACGCCATGAGAGCAACTAATGAAAAACTGTTTTTT. This gives the protein CASSYAMRATNEKLFF.

The sample holds a few counts of this clone. The chain combines TRBV7-6 with TRBJ1-1, with D perhaps matching TRBD1 (5 bases). CDR1 SGHVS and CDR2 FNYEAQ come from the germline V gene. The CDR3 is 13 amino acids. CDR3 DNA: TGTGCTACTCAGTCAGGGTGGAACACTGAAGCTTTCTTT. It translates to CATQSGWNTEAFF.

V gene TRBV28 combines with J gene TRBJ1-2, with D uncertain. CDR1 MDHEN and CDR2 SYDVKM come from the germline V gene. Trimming stripped 5 bases from V and 8 bases from J, with 9 bases between. This CDR3 contains 11 residues. CDR3 in amino acids: CASSAFAGYTF. The DNA of the CDR3 is TGTGCCAGCAGTGCTTTCGCGGGCTACACCTTC.

V and J are TRBV10-1 and TRBJ1-2, with TRBD1 matching 8 bases. The V gene end was trimmed by 7 bases and the J gene end by 5 bases; junction bases not matched to a gene: 24. The CDR3 is 19 amino acids. Germline V CDR1 and CDR2: WNHNN, SYGVQD (reference sequence). The CDR3 DNA sequence: TGCGCCAGCACCGGGGACAGGTCACACGGACTCCCGGATTTGTATGGCTACACCTTC. It yields the protein CASTGDRSHGLPDLYGYTF.

With respect to this clone: Other DNA sequences in this specimen translate into the identical CDR3. The chain is built from TRBV7-9 and TRBJ2-5; tentative D call: TRBD2 (5 bases). The CDR3 consists of 14 residues. Germline loops: CDR1 SEHNR, CDR2 FQNEAQ (reference sequence). V was cut by 2 bases and J by 2 bases, with 9 bases left in between. The CDR3 spells CASSLSGDQETQYF. CDR3 coding DNA: TGTGCCAGCAGCTTATCCGGGGATCAAGAGACCCAGTACTTC.

The chain recombines TRBV27 with TRBJ2-3; 7 nucleotides match TRBD2. Germline lookup yields CDR1 MNHEY and CDR2 SMNVEV (reference sequence). This CDR3 comprises 15 residues. The V and J ends lost 5 bases and 4 bases, in that order; junction bases with no gene match: 9. CDR3 loop: CASSPLAVPPDTQYF. In nucleotides, the CDR3 is TGTGCCAGCAGTCCCCTAGCGGTACCTCCAGATACGCAGTATTTT.

The gene calls are TRBV19 and TRBJ1-5, with 7 bases matching TRBD1. Trimming at V came to 5 bases and at J to 6 bases, leaving 10 bases not matched to a gene. Germline V lookup: CDR1 LNHDA, CDR2 SQIVND (reference sequence). The CDR3 extends over 15 amino acids. The CDR3 here is CASSLTGARGQPQHF. In DNA form, the CDR3 reads TGTGCCAGTAGTCTTACAGGGGCGCGTGGTCAGCCCCAGCATTTT.

The CDR3 coding sequence is TGTGCCAGCAGCTTAGCGGGCACCGTCTACTACGAGCAGTACTTC. It specifies CASSLAGTVYYEQYF. The V and J genes are TRBV7-9 and TRBJ2-7, with D uncertain. V lost 0 bases and J 3 bases, leaving 12 bases between the germline ends. CDR1 is SEHNR and CDR2 is FQNEAQ in the germline V gene (reference sequence). The CDR3 is made up of 15 amino acids.

The V and J genes are TRBV5-1 and TRBJ2-5; 11 bases line up with TRBD2. The CDR3 has 17 residues. J lost 0 bases, V lost 3 bases, and 7 bases had no gene match. CDR1 is SGHRS and CDR2 is YFSETQ in the germline V gene. CDR3 sequence (DNA): TGCGCCAGCAGCTGGGGGACTAGCGGAATTTACCAAGAGACCCAGTACTTC. Its translation: CASSWGTSGIYQETQYF.